This T cell receptor beta chain is drawn from a study of T cell responses to AZD1222 COVID-19 vaccine. Study conclusions and caveats: White British people made up most donors, females outnumbered males, and clonal diversity was possibly underestimated. Breadth and depth of Spike-specific TCRs rose after two AZD1222 doses.

Recipients boosted at about 4 weeks or about 12 weeks are pooled. Libraries were prepared by immunoSEQ multiplex PCR; TCRdb keeps only in-frame clonotypes and omits some of them. The profile covers roughly 99,000 clones, with 85% to 95% appearing a single time and 5.5% to 7% taken by the ten largest. With regard to this clone: Its antigen is undetermined.

Trimming stripped 4 bases from V and 11 bases from J, with 12 bases between. CDR1 is SGHRS and CDR2 is YFSETQ in the germline V gene. The CDR3 sequence is 12 residues long. The V gene is TRBV5-1, the J gene TRBJ1-4; D not resolved. Here the sequenced sample was peripheral blood, taken 28 days after the second AZD1222 dose. This sequence was found in an adult who received the AZD1222 COVID-19 vaccine. CDR3 in amino acids: CASSVAGGKLFF. The CDR3 DNA sequence: TGCGCCAGCAGCGTGGCAGGCGGGAAACTGTTTTTT.